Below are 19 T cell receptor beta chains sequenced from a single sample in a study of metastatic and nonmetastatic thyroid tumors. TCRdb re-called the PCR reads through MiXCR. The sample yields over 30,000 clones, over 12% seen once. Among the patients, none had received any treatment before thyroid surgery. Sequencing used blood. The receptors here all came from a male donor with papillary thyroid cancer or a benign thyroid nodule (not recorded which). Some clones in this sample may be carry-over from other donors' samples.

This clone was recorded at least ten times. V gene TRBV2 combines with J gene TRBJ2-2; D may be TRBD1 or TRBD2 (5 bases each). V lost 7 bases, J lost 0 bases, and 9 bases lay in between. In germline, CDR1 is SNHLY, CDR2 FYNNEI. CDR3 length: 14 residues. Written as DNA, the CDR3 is TGTGCCAGCAAGAGGGGATCGAACACCGGGGAGCTGTTTTTT. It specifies CASKRGSNTGELFF.

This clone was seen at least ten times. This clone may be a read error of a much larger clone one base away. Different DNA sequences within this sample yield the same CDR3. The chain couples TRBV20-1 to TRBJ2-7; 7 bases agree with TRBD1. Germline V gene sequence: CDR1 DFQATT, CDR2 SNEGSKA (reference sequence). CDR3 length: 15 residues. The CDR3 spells CSARVRQGVIYEQYF. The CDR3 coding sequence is TGTAGTGCTAGAGTGCGCCAGGGGGTGATCTACGAGCAGTACTTC.

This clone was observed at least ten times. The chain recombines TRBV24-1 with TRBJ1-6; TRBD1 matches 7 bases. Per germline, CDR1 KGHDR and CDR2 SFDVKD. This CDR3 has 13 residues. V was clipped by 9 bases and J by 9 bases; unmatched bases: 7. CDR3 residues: CATSGQGVSPLHF. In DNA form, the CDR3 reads TGTGCCACCTCGGGGCAGGGGGTTTCACCCCTCCACTTT.

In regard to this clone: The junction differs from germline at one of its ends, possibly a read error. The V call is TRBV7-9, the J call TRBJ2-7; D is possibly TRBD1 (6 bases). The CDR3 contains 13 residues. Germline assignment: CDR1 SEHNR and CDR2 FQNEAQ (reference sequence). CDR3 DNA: TGTGCCAGCAGCTCCCAGGGGTGCTACGAGCATTACTTC. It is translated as CASSSQGCYEHYF.

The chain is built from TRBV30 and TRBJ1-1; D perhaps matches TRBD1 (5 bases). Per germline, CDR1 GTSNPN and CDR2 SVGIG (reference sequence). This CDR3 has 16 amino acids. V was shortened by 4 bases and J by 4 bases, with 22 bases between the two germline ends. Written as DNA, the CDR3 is TGTGCCTGGACGCAACAGGAAACTATTATCCTCACTGAAGCTTTCTTT. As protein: CAWTQQETIILTEAFF. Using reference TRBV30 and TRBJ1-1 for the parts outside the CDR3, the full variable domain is SQTIHQWPATLVQPVGSPLSLECTVEGTSNPNLYWYRQAAGRGLQLLFYSVGIGQISSEVPQNLSASRPQDRQFILSSKKLLLSDSGFYLCAWTQQETIILTEAFFGQGTRLTVV.

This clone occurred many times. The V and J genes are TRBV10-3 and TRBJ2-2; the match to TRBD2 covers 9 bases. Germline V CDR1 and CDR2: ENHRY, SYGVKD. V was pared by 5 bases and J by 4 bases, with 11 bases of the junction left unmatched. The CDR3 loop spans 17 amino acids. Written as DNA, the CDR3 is TGTGCCATCAGTACTCTTAGCGGGAGACAATCCACCGGGGAGCTGTTTTTT. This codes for CAISTLSGRQSTGELFF.

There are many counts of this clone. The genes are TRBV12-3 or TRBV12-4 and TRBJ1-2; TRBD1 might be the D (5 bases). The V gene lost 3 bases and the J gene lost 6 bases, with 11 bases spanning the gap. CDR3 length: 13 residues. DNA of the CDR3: TGTGCCAGCAGTTTCGGGGGACTTGATGGCTACACCTTC. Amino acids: CASSFGGLDGYTF.

The DNA for the CDR3 is TGTGCCAGCAGCGGGACTAGCGGGAGGTTAAGCACAGATACGCAGTATTTT. This sequence encodes CASSGTSGRLSTDTQYF. The chain joins TRBV9 to TRBJ2-3; TRBD2 matches at 14 bases. The germline CDR1 and CDR2 sequences are SGDLS and YYNGEE. CDR3 length: 17 amino acids. Trimming took 3 bases from V and 0 from J; bases not matched to a gene: 3.

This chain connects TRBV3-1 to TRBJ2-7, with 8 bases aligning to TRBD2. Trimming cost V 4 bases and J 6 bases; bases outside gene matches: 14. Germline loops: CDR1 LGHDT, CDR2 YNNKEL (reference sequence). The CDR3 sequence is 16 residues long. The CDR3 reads CASSPGGEREFSEQYF. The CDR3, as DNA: TGTGCCAGCAGCCCGGGAGGGGAGCGGGAGTTCTCCGAGCAGTACTTC.

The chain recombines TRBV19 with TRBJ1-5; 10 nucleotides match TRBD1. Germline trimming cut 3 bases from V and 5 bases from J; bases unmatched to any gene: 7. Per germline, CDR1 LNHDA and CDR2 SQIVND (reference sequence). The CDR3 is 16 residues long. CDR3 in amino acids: CASSILSGTGDQPQHF. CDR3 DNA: TGTGCCAGTAGTATTTTATCCGGGACAGGGGATCAGCCCCAGCATTTT.

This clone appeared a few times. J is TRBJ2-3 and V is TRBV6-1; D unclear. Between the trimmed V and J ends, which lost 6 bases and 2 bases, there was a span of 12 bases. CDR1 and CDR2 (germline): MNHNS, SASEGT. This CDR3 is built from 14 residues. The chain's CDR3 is CASSLQSHTDTQYF. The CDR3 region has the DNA TGTGCCAGCAGCCTTCAGAGCCACACAGATACGCAGTATTTT.

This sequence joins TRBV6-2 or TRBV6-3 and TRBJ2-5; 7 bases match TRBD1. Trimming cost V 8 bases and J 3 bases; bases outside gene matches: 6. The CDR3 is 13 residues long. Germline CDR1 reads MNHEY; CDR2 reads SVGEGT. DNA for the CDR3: TGTGCCAGCGGTTTTGGACAGGAAGAGACCCAGTACTTC. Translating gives CASGFGQEETQYF.

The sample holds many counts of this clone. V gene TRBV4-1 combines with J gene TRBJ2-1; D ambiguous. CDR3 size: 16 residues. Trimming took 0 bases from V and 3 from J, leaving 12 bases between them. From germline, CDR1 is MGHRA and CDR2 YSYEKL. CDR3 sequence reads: CASSQDESYIYNEQFF. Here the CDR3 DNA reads TGCGCCAGCAGCCAAGATGAGTCGTACATCTACAATGAGCAGTTCTTC.

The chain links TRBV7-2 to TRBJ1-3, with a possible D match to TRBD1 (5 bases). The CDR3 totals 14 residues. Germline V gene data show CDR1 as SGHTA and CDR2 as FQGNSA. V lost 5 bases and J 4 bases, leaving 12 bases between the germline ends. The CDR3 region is CASSTGTPGNTIYF. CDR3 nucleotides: TGTGCCAGCAGCACTGGGACGCCGGGAAACACCATATATTTT.

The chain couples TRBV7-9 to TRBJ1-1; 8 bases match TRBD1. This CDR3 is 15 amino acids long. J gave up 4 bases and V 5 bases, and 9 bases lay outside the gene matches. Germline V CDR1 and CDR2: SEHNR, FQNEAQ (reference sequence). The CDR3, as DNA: TGTGCCAGCAGCCCCGACAGGGGTGGAAGCACTGAAGCTTTCTTT. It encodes CASSPDRGGSTEAFF.

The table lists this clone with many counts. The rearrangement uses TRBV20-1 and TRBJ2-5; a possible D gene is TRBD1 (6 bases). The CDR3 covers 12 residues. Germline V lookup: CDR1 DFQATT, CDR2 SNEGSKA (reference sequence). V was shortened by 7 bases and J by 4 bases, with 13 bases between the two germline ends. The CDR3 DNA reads TGCAGTGTGTTCAGGGGCGGAGAGACCCAGTACTTC. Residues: CSVFRGGETQYF.

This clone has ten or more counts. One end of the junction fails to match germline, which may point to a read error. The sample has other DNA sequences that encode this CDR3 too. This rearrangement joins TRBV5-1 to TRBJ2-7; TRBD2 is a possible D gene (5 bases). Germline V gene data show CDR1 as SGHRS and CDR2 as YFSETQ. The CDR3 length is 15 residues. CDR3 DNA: TGTGCCAGCAGCTTGGATGTGGACTGGGGCTACGAGCAGTACTTC. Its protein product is CASSLDVDWGYEQYF.

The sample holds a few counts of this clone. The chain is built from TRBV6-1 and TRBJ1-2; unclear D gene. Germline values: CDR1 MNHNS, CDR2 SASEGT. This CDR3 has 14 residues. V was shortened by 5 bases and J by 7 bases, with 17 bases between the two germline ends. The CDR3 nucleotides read TGTGCCAGCAGTCGCAGTTGGGGTTGTATTGGCTACACCTTC. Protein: CASSRSWGCIGYTF.

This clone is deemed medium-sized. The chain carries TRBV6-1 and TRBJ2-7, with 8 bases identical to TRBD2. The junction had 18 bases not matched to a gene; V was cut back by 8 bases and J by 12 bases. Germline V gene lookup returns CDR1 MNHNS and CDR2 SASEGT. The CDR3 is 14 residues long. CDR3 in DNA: TGTGCCAGCGGCGACGCGAGCGGGAGTTCGCGTAGGTACTTC. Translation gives CASGDASGSSRRYF.